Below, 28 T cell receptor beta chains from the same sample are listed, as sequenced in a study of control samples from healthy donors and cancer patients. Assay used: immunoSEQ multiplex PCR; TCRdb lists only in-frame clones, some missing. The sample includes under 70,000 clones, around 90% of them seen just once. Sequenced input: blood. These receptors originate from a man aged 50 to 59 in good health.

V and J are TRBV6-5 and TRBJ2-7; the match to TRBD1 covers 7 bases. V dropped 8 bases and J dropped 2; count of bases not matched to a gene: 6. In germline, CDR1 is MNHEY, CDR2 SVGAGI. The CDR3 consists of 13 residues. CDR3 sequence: CASSSGQTYEQYF. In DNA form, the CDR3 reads TGTGCCAGCTCCTCGGGACAGACCTACGAGCAGTACTTC.

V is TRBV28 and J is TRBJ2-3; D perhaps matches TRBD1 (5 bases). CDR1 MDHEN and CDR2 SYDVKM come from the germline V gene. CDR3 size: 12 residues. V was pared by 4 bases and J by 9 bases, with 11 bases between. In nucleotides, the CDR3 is TGTGCCAGCAGTTCCCAGGGCGTAACGCAGTATTTT. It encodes CASSSQGVTQYF.

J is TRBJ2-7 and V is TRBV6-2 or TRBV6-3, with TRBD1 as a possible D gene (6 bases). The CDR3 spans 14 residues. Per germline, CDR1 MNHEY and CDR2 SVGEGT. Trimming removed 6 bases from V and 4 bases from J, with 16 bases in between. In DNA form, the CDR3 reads TGTGCCAGCAGCCCCGCCGGCCAGGGGTACGAGCAGTACTTC. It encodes CASSPAGQGYEQYF.

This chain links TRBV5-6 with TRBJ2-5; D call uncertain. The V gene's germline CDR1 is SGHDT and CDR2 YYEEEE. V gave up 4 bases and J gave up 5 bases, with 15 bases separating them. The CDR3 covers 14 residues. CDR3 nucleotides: TGTGCCAGCAGCCCCCCCGACTTGGGGGAGACCCAGTACTTC. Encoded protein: CASSPPDLGETQYF.

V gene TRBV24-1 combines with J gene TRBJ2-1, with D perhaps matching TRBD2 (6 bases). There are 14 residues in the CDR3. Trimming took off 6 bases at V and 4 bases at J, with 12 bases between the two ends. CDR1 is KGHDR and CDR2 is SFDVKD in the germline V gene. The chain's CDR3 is CATSRETWYNEQFF. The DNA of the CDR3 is TGTGCCACCAGTCGGGAGACATGGTACAATGAGCAGTTCTTC.

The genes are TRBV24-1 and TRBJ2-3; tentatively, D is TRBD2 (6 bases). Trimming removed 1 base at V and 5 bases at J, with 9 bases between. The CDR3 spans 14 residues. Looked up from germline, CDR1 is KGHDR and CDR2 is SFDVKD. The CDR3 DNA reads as TGTGCCACCAGTGATTTAGGAGGGAAAGATACGCAGTATTTT. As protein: CATSDLGGKDTQYF.

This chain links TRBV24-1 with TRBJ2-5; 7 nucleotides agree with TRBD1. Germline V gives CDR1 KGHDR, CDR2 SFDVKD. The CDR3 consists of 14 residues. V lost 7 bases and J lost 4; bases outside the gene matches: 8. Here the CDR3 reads CATSETGVVETQYF. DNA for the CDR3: TGTGCCACCAGCGAAACAGGGGTTGTAGAGACCCAGTACTTC.

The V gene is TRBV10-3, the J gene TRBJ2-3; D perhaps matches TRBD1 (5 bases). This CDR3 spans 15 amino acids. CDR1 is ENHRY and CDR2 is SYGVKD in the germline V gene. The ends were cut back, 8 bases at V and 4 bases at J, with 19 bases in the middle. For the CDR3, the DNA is TGTGCCATCGGCCAGGGTGGTGCCGCCGCAGATACGCAGTATTTT. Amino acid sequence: CAIGQGGAAADTQYF.

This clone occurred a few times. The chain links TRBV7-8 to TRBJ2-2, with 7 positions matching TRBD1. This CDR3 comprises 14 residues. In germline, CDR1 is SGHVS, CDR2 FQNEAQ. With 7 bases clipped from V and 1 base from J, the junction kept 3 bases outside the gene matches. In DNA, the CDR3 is TGTGCCAGCAAAGGACAGGAGAACACCGGGGAGCTGTTTTTT. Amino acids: CASKGQENTGELFF.

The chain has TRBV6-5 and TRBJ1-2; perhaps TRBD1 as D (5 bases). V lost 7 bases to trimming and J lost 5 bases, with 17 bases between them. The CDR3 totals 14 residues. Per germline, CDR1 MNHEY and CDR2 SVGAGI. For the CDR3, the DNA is TGTGCCAGCATGGCCCCGGACACCGATTATGGCTACACCTTC. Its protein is CASMAPDTDYGYTF.

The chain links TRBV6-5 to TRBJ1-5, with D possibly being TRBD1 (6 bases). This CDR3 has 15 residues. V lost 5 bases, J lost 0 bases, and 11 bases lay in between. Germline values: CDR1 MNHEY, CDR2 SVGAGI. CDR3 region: CASSHFRGSNQPQHF. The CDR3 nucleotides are TGTGCCAGCAGTCATTTCAGGGGTAGCAATCAGCCCCAGCATTTT.

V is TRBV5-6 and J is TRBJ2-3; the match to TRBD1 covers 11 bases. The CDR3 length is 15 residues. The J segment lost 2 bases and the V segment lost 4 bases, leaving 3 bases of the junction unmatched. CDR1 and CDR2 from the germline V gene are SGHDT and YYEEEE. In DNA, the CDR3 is TGTGCCAGCAGCGGGGACAGGGGGTACACAGATACGCAGTATTTT. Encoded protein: CASSGDRGYTDTQYF.

DNA for the CDR3: TGTGCCAGCAGTTACTCTATGGGGGAATCGATGCAGTACTTC. Translating gives CASSYSMGESMQYF. The chain carries TRBV6-6 and TRBJ2-7; TRBD1 or TRBD2 may be the D gene (5 bases each). V gave up 0 bases and J gave up 9 bases, with 15 bases separating them. The CDR3 loop spans 14 amino acids. Germline V CDR1 and CDR2: MNHNY, SVGAGI (reference sequence).

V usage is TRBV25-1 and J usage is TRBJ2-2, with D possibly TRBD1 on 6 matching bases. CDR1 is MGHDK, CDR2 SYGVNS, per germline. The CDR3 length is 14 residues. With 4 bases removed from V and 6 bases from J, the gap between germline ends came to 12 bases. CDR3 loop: CASSATQGSGELFF. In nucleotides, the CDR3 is TGTGCCAGCAGTGCGACACAGGGTTCCGGGGAGCTGTTTTTT.

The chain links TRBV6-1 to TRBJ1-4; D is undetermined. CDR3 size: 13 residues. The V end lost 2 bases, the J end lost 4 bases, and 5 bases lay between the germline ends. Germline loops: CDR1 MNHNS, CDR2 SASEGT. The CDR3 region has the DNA TGTGCCAGCAGTGAATGGGATAATGAAAAACTGTTTTTT. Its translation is CASSEWDNEKLFF.

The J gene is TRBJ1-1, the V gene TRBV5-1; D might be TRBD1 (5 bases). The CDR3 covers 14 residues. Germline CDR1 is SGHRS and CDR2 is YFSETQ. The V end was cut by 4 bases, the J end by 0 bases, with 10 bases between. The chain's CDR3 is CASSPGRLNTEAFF. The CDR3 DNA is TGCGCCAGCAGCCCGGGACGGCTGAACACTGAAGCTTTCTTT. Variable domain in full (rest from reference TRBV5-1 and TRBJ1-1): KAGVTQTPRYLIKTRGQQVTLSCSPISGHRSVSWYQQTPGQGLQFLFEYFSETQRNKGNFPGRFSGRQFSNSRSEMNVSTLELGDSALYLCASSPGRLNTEAFFGQGTRLTVV.

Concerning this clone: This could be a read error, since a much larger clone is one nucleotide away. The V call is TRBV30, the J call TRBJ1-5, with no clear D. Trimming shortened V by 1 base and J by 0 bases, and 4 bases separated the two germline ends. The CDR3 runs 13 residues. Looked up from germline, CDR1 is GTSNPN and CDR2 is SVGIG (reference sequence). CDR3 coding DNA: TGTGCCTGGAGTGAAGATAGCAATCAGCCCCAGCATTTT. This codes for CAWSEDSNQPQHF.

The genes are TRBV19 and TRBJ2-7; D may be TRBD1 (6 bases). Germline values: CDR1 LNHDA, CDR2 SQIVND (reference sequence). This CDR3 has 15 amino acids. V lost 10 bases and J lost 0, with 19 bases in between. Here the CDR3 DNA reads TGTGCCACCTCAAGACAGGTGGGGTCCTCCTACGAGCAGTACTTC. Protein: CATSRQVGSSYEQYF.

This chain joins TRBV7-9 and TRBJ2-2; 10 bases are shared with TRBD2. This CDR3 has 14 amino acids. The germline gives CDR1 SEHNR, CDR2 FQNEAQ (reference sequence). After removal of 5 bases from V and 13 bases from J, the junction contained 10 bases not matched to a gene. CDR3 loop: CASSDSGGSVRLFF. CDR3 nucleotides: TGTGCCAGCAGCGATAGCGGGGGGTCCGTTCGGCTGTTTTTT.

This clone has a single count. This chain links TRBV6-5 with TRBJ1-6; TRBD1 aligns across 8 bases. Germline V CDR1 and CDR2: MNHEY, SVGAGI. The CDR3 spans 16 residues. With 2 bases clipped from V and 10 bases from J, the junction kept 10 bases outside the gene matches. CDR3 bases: TGTGCCAGCAGTTACCTAACAGGGGGTTTTAAATCACCCCTCCACTTT. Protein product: CASSYLTGGFKSPLHF.

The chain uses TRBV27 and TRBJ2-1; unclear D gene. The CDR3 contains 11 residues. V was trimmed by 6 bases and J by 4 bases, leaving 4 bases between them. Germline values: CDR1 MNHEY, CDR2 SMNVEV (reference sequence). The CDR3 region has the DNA TGTGCCAGCAGCGTGTACAATGAGCAGTTCTTC. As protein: CASSVYNEQFF.

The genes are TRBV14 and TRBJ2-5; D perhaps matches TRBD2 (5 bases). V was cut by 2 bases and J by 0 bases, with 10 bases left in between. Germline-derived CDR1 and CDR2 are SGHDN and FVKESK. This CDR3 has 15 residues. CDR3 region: CASSQRGSYQETQYF. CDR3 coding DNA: TGTGCCAGCAGCCAAAGAGGGTCGTACCAAGAGACCCAGTACTTC.

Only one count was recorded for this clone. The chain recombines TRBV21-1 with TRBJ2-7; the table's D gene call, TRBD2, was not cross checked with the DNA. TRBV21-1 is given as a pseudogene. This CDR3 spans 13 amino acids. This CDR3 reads CASSEGGEDEQYF. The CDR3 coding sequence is TGTGCCAGCAGCGAGGGTGGGGAAGACGAGCAGTACTTC.

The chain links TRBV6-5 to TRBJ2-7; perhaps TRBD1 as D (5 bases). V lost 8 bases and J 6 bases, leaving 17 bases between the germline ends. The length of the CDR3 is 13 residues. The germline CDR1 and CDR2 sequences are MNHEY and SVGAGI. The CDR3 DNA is TGTGCCAGCCGACCTCGGCAGGGTGGCGAGCAGTACTTC. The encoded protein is CASRPRQGGEQYF.

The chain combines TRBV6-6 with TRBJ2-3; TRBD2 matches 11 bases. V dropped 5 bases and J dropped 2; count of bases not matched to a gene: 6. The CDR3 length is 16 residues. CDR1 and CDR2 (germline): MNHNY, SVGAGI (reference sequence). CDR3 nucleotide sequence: TGTGCCAGCAGTCGAGGGACTAGCGGACCCACAGATACGCAGTATTTT. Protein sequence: CASSRGTSGPTDTQYF.

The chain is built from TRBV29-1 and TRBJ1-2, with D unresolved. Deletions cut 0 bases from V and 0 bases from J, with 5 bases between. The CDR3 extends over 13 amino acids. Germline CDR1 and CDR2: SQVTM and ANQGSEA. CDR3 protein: CSVEEEPNYGYTF. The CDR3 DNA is TGCAGCGTTGAAGAGGAACCTAACTATGGCTACACCTTC.

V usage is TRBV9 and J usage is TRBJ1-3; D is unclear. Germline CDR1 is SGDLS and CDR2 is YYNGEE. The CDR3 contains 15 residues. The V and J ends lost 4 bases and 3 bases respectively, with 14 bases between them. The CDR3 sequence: CASSPQASFGNTIYF. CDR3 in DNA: TGTGCCAGCAGCCCCCAAGCTAGCTTTGGAAACACCATATATTTT.

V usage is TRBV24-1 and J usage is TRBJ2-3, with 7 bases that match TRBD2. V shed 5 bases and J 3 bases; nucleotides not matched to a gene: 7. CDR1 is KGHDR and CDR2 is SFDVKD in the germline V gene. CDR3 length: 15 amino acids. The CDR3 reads CATSVGAGVTDTQYF. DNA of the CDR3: TGTGCCACCAGTGTTGGGGCGGGAGTGACAGATACGCAGTATTTT.